This T cell receptor beta chain was retrieved from a study of beta chain features in type 1 diabetes. Whole-study context: All samples together contributed 85 million to 120 million sorted cells for examination. General study results and limits: Compared to healthy donors, patients appeared to have naive, central memory and Treg TCRB repertoires that were more alike.

Investigators reverse transcribed all isolated RNA, so they sequenced expressed TCRB transcripts. Sequenced naive, central memory and regulatory T cell samples produced an average of roughly 3.6 million reads. Profiled with immunoSEQ multiplex PCR; TCRdb holds only in-frame clones, not every one. The profile shows around 500,000 clones, about an eighth of them singletons. A note on this clone: Its target is not known.

Each sorted population was over 95% pure. What was sequenced was naive CD4+ T cells from blood. The clonotype was recovered from a woman aged 18-29 years in good health.

CDR3 protein: CASSFGFQETQYF. CDR3 coding DNA: TGTGCCAGCAGCTTCGGCTTCCAAGAGACCCAGTACTTC. This chain joins TRBV5-6 and TRBJ2-5; unclear D gene. This CDR3 region has 13 residues. V was shortened by 2 bases and J by 1 base, with 6 bases between the two germline ends. Germline CDR1 is SGHDT and CDR2 is YYEEEE.